This T cell receptor beta chain was identified during a study of OX40 agonist ivuxolimab in advanced cancers. About the investigation overall: The costimulatory receptor OX40 (CD134) was targeted by ivuxolimab, a fully human IgG2 agonistic monoclonal antibody. The paper describes the monotherapy dose-escalation part (N of about 57 patients) of the phase I trial of ivuxolimab. Partial responses were achieved by three dose-escalation patients, of whom one had hepatocellular carcinoma and two had cutaneous melanoma. In the dose-escalation cohort, 65% to 90% of patients were male, and the mean age was about 55 years, with a range of about 23 to 90. Intravenous ivuxolimab was administered to patients every 2 weeks at six dose levels: 0.01, 0.1, 0.3, 1.5, 3 and 10 mg/kg. Peripheral TCRbeta sequencing aimed to test whether ivuxolimab altered TCR sequence diversity and caused clonal T-cell expansion. Prior anti-PD-1, anti-PD-L1 or anti-CTLA-4 therapy was permitted, and checkpoint inhibitors had been received by 30% to 40% of dose-escalation patients. Of the roughly 54 patients in dose escalation, about 20 had hepatocellular carcinoma, about 15 had melanoma, 9 had renal cell carcinoma and 9 had head and neck cancer. General findings and caveats noted by the study authors: Clonal expansion of both CD4+ and CD8+ blood T cells was observed from baseline to week 6 at doses 0.1 to 3.0 mg/kg. The antigen specificity of the clonally expanded peripheral T cells was not determined. After ivuxolimab, CD8+ T cells had more expanded clones than CD4+ T cells on average. In the 0.1-3.0 mg/kg groups, partial responders had among the lowest normalized peripheral clonal expansion, particularly in CD8+ T cells. Low levels of normalized T-cell clonal expansion were also seen in some patients who did not respond.

V loses 5 bases of germline sequence and J loses 1 base, and the interval between the two ends is 7 bases. Per the germline V gene, SGHVS is the CDR1 and FNYEAQ is the CDR2. From the cysteine through the phenylalanine, the CDR3 covers 13 amino acids. The kept DNA is CDR3 alone, 39 bases in frame from the first base. Patients with a history of autoimmune disease or receiving systemic immunosuppression were excluded from the trial. Peripheral blood for TCR sequencing was collected from all dose cohorts at baseline, on cycle 4 day 1, and on cycle 7 day 1. The samples were taken from a phase I, first-in-human, multicenter, open-label dose-escalation trial of ivuxolimab. The trial enrolled adults with locally advanced or metastatic head and neck squamous cell, hepatocellular, melanoma or renal cell carcinoma. Before TCR sequencing, CD4+ T cells and CD8+ T cells were sorted from peripheral blood as separate populations.

Genomic DNA was extracted from sorted cells for sequencing of the TCRbeta CDR3 region. TCRbeta CDR3 regions were sequenced using the immunoSEQ Assay. TCRdb's version of the immuneACCESS table is confined to in-frame rearrangements and falls short of the full clone set. An unresolved V gene accounts for under half of the shortfall where checked; the remainder is of unknown origin. The sample table contains over 9,500 clones; only one count was recorded for approximately 71% of them. Of the sample, 26% is held by the ten largest clones. As for this clone: The antigen it recognizes is unknown. Base qualities are not recorded, but no much larger clone differs from it by a single base.

The rearranged segments are TRBV7-6 and TRBJ2-3; the D gene cannot be named for sure. The clonotype originates from an adult with an advanced solid tumor such as melanoma, head and neck, liver or kidney cancer. Specimen: CD4+ or CD8+ T cells sorted from blood, collected in a trial of the OX40 agonist ivuxolimab. The DNA is TGTGCCAGCAGCAGTGGGGGCACAGATACGCAGTATTTT. The resulting protein is CASSSGGTDTQYF.